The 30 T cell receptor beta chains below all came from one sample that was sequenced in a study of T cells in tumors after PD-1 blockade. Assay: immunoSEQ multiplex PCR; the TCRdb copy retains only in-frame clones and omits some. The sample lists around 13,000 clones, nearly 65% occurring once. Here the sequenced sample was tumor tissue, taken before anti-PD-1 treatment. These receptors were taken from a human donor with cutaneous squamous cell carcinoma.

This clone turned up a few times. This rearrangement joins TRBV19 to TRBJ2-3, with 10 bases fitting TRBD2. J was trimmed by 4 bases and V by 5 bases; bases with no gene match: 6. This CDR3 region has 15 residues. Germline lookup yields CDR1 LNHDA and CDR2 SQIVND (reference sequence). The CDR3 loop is CASSDSGRASDTQYF. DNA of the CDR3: TGTGCCAGTAGTGACAGCGGGAGGGCGTCAGATACGCAGTATTTT.

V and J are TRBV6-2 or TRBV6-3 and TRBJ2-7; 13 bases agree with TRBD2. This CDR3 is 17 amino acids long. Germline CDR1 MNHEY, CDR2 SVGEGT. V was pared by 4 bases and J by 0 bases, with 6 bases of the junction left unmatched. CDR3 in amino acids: CASSSLTSGGPSYEQYF. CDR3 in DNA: TGTGCCAGCAGTTCCTTGACTAGCGGGGGGCCCTCCTACGAGCAGTACTTC.

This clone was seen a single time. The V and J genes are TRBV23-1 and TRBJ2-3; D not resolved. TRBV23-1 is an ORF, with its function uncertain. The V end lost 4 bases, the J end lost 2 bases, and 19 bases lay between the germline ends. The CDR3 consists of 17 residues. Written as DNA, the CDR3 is TGCGCCAGCAGTCTAAGGCGACCGTTACGACCCACAGATACGCAGTATTTT. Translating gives CASSLRRPLRPTDTQYF.

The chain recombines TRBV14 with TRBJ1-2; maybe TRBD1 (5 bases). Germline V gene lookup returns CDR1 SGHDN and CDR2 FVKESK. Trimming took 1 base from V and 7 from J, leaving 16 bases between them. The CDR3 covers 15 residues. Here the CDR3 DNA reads TGTGCCAGCAGCCAAGGAGTCTTGGGGGAGGGTGGCTACACCTTC. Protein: CASSQGVLGEGGYTF.

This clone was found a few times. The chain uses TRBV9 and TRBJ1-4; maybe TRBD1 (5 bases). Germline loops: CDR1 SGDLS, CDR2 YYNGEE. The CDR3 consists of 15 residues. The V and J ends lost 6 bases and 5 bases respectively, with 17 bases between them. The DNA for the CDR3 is TGTGCCAGCACCCTCACGGGGGGTAGAAATGAAAAACTGTTTTTT. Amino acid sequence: CASTLTGGRNEKLFF.

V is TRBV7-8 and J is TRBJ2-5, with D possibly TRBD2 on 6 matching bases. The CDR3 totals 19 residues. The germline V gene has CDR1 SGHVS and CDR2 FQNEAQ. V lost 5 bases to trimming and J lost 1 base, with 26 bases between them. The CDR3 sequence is CASSRYGGIGPRRQETQYF. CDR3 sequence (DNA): TGTGCCAGCAGCCGTTACGGGGGTATAGGCCCACGTCGCCAAGAGACCCAGTACTTC.

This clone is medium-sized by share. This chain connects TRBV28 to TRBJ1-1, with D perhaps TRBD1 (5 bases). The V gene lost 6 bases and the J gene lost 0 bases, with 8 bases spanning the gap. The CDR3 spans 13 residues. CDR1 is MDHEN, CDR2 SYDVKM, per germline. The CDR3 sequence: CASRTTVNTEAFF. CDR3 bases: TGTGCCAGCAGGACGACAGTGAACACTGAAGCTTTCTTT.

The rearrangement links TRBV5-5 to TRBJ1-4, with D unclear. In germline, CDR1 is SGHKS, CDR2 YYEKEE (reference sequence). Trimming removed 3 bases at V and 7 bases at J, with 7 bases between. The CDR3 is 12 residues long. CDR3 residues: CASSSSREKLFF. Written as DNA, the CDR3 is TGTGCCAGCAGCTCCTCCCGTGAAAAACTGTTTTTT.

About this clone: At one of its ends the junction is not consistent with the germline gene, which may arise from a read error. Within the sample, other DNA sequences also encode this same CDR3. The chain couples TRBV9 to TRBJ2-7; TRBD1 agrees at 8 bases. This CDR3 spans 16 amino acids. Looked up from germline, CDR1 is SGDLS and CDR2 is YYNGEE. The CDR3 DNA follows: TGTGCCAGCAGCCACCCCCGGGACAGGAGATCCTACGAGCAGTATTTC. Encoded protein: CASSHPRDRRSYEQYF.

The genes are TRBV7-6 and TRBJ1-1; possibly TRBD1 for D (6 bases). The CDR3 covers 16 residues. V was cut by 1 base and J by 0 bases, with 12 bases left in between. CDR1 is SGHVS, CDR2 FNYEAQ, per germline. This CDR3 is CASSLEGGNVNTEAFF. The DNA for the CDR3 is TGTGCCAGCAGCTTAGAGGGGGGTAATGTGAACACTGAAGCTTTCTTT. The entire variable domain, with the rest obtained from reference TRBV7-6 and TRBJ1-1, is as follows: GAGVSQSPRYKVTKRGQDVALRCDPISGHVSLYWYRQALGQGPEFLTYFNYEAQQDKSGLPNDRFSAERPEGSISTLTIQRTEQRDSAMYRCASSLEGGNVNTEAFFGQGTRLTVV.

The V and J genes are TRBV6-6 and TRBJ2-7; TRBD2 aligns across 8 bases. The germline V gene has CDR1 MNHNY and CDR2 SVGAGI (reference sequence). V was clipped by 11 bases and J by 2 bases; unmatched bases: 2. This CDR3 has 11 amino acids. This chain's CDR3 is CAAGGAYEQYF. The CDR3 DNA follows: TGTGCCGCCGGGGGGGCCTACGAGCAGTACTTC.

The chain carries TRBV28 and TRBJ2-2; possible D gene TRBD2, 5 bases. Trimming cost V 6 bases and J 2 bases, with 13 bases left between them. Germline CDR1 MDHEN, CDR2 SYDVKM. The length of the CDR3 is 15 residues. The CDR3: CASSSTGKNTGELFF. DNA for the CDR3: TGTGCCAGCAGCTCCACGGGGAAAAACACCGGGGAGCTGTTTTTT. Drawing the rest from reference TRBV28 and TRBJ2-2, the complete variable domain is DVKVTQSSRYLVKRTGEKVFLECVQDMDHENMFWYRQDPGLGLRLIYFSYDVKMKEKGDIPEGYSVSREKKERFSLILESASTNQTSMYLCASSSTGKNTGELFFGEGSRLTVL.

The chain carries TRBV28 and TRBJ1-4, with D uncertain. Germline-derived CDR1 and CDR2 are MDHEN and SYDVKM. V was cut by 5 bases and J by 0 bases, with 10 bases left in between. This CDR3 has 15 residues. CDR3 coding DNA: TGTGCCAGCAGTCCCCCATATGCAACTAATGAAAAACTGTTTTTT. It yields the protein CASSPPYATNEKLFF.

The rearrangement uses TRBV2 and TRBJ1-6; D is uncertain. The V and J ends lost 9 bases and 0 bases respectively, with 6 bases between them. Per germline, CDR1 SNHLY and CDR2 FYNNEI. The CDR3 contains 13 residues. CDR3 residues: CASQSSYNSPLHF. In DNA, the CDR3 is TGTGCCAGTCAGAGCTCCTATAATTCACCCCTCCACTTT. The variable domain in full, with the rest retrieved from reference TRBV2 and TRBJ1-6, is EPEVTQTPSHQVTQMGQEVILRCVPISNHLYFYWYRQILGQKVEFLVSFYNNEISEKSEIFDDQFSVERPDGSNFTLKIRSTKLEDSAMYFCASQSSYNSPLHFGNGTRLTVT.

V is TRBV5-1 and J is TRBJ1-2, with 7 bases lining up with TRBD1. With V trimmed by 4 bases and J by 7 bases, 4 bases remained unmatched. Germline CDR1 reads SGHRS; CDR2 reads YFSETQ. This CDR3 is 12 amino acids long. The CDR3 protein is CASSATGSGYTF. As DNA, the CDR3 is TGCGCCAGCAGCGCGACAGGGAGTGGCTACACCTTC.

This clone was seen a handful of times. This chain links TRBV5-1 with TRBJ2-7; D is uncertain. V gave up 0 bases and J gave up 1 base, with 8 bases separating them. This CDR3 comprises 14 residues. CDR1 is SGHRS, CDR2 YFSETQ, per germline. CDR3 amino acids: CASSLEPPSYEQYF. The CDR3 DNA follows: TGCGCCAGCAGCTTGGAACCACCTTCCTACGAGCAGTACTTC.

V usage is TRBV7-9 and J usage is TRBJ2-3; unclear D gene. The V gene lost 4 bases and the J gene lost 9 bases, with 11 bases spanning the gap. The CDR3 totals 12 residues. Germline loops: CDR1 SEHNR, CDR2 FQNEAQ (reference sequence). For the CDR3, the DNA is TGTGCCAGCAGCTACACCCGCACAACGCAGTATTTT. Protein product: CASSYTRTTQYF.

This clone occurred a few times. CDR3 DNA: TGTGCCAGCAGTTTGGGCGGACCCTACGAGCAGTACTTC. The encoded protein is CASSLGGPYEQYF. This chain joins TRBV28 and TRBJ2-7, with D unresolved. In germline, CDR1 is MDHEN, CDR2 SYDVKM. V was trimmed by 3 bases and J by 2 bases, leaving 8 bases between them. The CDR3 spans 13 residues.

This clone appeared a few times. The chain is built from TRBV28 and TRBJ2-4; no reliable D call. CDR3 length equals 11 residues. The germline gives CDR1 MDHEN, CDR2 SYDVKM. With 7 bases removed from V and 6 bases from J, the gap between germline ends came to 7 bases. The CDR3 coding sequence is TGTGCCAGCAAAGTCGGAAACATTCAGTACTTC. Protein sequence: CASKVGNIQYF. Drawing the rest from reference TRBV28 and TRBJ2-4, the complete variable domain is DVKVTQSSRYLVKRTGEKVFLECVQDMDHENMFWYRQDPGLGLRLIYFSYDVKMKEKGDIPEGYSVSREKKERFSLILESASTNQTSMYLCASKVGNIQYFGAGTRLSVL.

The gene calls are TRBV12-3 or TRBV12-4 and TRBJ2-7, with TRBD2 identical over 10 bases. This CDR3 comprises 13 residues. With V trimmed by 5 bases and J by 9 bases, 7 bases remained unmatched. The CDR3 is CASSPTSGVGQYF. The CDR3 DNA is TGTGCCAGCAGTCCTACTAGCGGGGTGGGGCAGTACTTC.

The CDR3 sequence: CASSLAGIIGGNTIYF. The CDR3 nucleotides are TGTGCCAGCAGCTTGGCTGGTATCATTGGGGGAAACACCATATATTTT. This chain links TRBV5-4 with TRBJ1-3; no clear D gene. The CDR3 is 16 amino acids. V shed 0 bases and J shed 4 bases, with 14 bases lying between them. CDR1 and CDR2 from the germline V gene are SGHNT and YYREEE (reference sequence). Drawing the rest from reference TRBV5-4 and TRBJ1-3, the complete variable domain is ETGVTQSPTHLIKTRGQQVTLRCSSQSGHNTVSWYQQALGQGPQFIFQYYREEENGRGNFPPRFSGLQFPNYSSELNVNALELDDSALYLCASSLAGIIGGNTIYFGEGSWLTVV.

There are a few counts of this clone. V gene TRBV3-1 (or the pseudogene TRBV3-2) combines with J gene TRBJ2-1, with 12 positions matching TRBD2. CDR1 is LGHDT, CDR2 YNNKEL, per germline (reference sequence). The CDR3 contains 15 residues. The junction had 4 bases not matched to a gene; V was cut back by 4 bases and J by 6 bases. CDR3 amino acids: CASSPTGLAGNEQFF. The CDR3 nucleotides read TGTGCCAGCAGCCCCACGGGACTAGCGGGCAATGAGCAGTTCTTC.

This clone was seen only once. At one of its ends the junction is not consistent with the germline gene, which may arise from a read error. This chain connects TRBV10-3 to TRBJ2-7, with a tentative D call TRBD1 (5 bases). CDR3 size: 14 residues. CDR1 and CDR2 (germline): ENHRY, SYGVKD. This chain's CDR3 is CAISKSGPGYEQYF. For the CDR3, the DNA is TGTGCCATCAGTAAGTCAGGGCCCGGGTACGAGCAGTACTTC.

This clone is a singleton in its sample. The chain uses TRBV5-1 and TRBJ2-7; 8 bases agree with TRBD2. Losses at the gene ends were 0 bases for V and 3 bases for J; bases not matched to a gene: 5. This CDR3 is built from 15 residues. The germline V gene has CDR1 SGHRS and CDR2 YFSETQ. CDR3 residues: CASSLAPSGLYEQYF. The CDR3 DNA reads TGCGCCAGCAGCTTGGCCCCTAGCGGGCTCTACGAGCAGTACTTC.

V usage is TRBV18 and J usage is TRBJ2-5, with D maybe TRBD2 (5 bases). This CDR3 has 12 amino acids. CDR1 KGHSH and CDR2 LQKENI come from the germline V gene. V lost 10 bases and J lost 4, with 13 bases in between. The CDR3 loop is CATGRAGETQYF. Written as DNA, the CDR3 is TGTGCCACCGGGCGGGCGGGAGAGACCCAGTACTTC.

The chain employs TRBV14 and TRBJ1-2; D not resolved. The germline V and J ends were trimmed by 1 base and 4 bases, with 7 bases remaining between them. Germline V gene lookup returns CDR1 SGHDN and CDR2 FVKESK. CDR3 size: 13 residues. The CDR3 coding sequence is TGTGCCAGCAGCCAAGGGACCTTCTATGGCTACACCTTC. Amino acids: CASSQGTFYGYTF. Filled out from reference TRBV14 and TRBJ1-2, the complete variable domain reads EAGVTQFPSHSVIEKGQTVTLRCDPISGHDNLYWYRRVMGKEIKFLLHFVKESKQDESGMPNNRFLAERTGGTYSTLKVQPAELEDSGVYFCASSQGTFYGYTFGSGTRLTVV.

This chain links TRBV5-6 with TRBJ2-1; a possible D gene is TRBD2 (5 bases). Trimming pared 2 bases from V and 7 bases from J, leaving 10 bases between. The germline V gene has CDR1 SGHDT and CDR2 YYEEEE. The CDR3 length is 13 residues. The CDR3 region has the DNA TGTGCCAGCAGCTTTCCTGGCGGGAATGAGCAGTTCTTC. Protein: CASSFPGGNEQFF. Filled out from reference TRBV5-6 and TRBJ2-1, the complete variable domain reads DAGVTQSPTHLIKTRGQQVTLRCSPKSGHDTVSWYQQALGQGPQFIFQYYEEEERQRGNFPDRFSGHQFPNYSSELNVNALLLGDSALYLCASSFPGGNEQFFGPGTRLTVL.

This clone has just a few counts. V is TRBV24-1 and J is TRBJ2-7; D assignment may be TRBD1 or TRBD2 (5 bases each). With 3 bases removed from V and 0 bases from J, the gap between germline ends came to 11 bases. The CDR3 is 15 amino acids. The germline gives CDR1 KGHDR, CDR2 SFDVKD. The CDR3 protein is CATSDRDVRSYEQYF. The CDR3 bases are TGTGCCACCAGTGATAGGGACGTACGCTCCTACGAGCAGTACTTC.

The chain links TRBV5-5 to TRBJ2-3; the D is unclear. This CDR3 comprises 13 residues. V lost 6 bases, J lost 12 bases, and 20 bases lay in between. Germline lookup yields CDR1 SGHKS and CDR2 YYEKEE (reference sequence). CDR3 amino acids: CASTHGATGIQYF. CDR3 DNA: TGTGCCAGCACCCACGGAGCTACCGGTATACAGTATTTT. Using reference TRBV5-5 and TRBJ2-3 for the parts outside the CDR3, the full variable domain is DAGVTQSPTHLIKTRGQQVTLRCSPISGHKSVSWYQQVLGQGPQFIFQYYEKEERGRGNFPDRFSARQFPNYSSELNVNALLLGDSALYLCASTHGATGIQYFGPGTRLTVL.

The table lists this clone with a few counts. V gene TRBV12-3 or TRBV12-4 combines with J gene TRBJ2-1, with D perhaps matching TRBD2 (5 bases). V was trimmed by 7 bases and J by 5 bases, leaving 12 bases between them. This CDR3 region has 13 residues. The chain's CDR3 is CASIGLFNNEQFF. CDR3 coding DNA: TGTGCCAGCATAGGACTCTTTAACAATGAGCAGTTCTTC.